This T cell receptor (beta chain) was observed in a study of Ad26.COV2.S vaccination and SARS-CoV-2 variants. Whole-study findings and limits: People given the vaccine had a wider spike-specific TCR breadth than placebo recipients did.

Treatment meaning: around 19 received Ad26.COV2.S at low or high dose, single or two shots; roughly five received placebo; per-sample allocation not given. The samples date from day 63 after the first vaccine or placebo injection. TCRdb's table, derived via immunoSEQ multiplex PCR, lists solely in-frame clones and lacks some. The profile shows about 320,000 clones, about 82% of them singletons. Trimming took 4 bases from V and 2 from J, leaving 9 bases between them. CDR3 length equals 13 residues. Germline V gene sequence: CDR1 SGHRS, CDR2 YFSETQ. In this sample, this clone turned up a few times. Its antigen is currently unknown.

Sequences were derived from peripheral blood, sampled in a trial of Ad26.COV2.S vaccine versus placebo. The chain couples TRBV5-1 to TRBJ1-2; D is unresolved. This TCR was sampled from a person aged 18-65 years who received the Ad26.COV2.S COVID-19 vaccine or a placebo. The CDR3 spells CASSPRQNYGYTF. DNA of the CDR3: TGCGCCAGCAGCCCCCGCCAGAACTATGGCTACACCTTC.